The source of this TCR beta chain is a study of brain T cells in children with intractable seizures. The sequenced cases were selected for having the highest brain T cell transcript signatures. Pre-surgery treatment included at least one anti-epileptic drug. A remark on this clone: Its target is unknown.

The germline V and J ends were trimmed by 0 bases and 0 bases, with 6 bases remaining between them. Germline CDR1 reads ENHRY; CDR2 reads SYGVKD. This CDR3 contains 16 residues. Whole-study results and caveats: HCMV serostatus was not known, and viral specificity came from CDR3 similarity only.

Here immunoSEQ multiplex PCR was the method, and the copy in TCRdb shows in-frame clones only, minus some. The data contain tens of thousands of clones, 85% to 95% of them seen just once; the ten biggest clones take up roughly 1.5%. The clonotype originates from a boy younger than two with tuberous sclerosis and intractable seizures. Specimen: peripheral blood, collected at surgery. The chain joins TRBV10-3 to TRBJ2-6, with D unclear. The CDR3 is CAISESINSGANVLTF. The CDR3 nucleotides read TGTGCCATCAGTGAGTCGATTAACTCTGGGGCCAACGTCCTGACTTTC.